What follows are 8 T cell receptor beta chains derived from one specimen sequenced in a study of T cell responses to AZD1222 COVID-19 vaccine (dated by TCRdb to 2020 to 2022). Library preparation employed the immunoSEQ multiplex PCR assay. Held by TCRdb, this immuneACCESS table contains in-frame sequences only and omits some clones. Under half of the omission traces to an unresolved V gene where checked; the cause of the rest is unknown. Within this sample are roughly 160,000 clones, with about nine tenths of them counted one time only. 1.5% of the sample belongs to the ten largest clones. The sample's time point, from its label and the paper: baseline before first vaccination. This specimen was peripheral blood, taken on day 0 of AZD1222 vaccination. Receptors originate from an adult in good health.

The chain has TRBV19 and TRBJ1-6, with D uncertain. Trimming shortened V by 4 bases and J by 4 bases, and 5 bases separated the two germline ends. The germline V gene has CDR1 LNHDA and CDR2 SQIVND (reference sequence). The CDR3 extends over 13 amino acids. CDR3: CASSRQYNSPLHF. The CDR3 DNA follows: TGTGCCAGTAGTAGGCAGTATAATTCACCCCTCCACTTT.

The J gene is TRBJ1-1, the V gene TRBV3-1 (or the pseudogene TRBV3-2), with D possibly matching TRBD1 (6 bases). The CDR3 is made up of 13 amino acids. V gave up 7 bases and J gave up 4 bases, with 13 bases separating them. CDR1 is LGHDT, CDR2 YNNKEL, per germline (reference sequence). The chain's CDR3 is CASNKGEGTEAFF. CDR3 DNA: TGTGCCAGCAATAAGGGGGAAGGCACTGAAGCTTTCTTT.

The table lists this clone with a few counts. The V gene is TRBV28, the J gene TRBJ1-5; 11 positions match TRBD1. V lost 6 bases to trimming and J lost 5 bases; unmatched junction nucleotides: 9. The CDR3 has 16 amino acids. CDR1 is MDHEN and CDR2 is SYDVKM in the germline V gene. CDR3 coding DNA: TGTGCCAGCAGACGACGGGACAGGGGGGAGTATCAGCCCCAGCATTTT. Residues: CASRRRDRGEYQPQHF.

The chain combines TRBV5-1 with TRBJ2-3; 9 nucleotides match TRBD2. CDR1 and CDR2 from the germline V gene are SGHRS and YFSETQ. V was pared by 7 bases and J by 2 bases, with 5 bases of the junction left unmatched. There are 14 residues in the CDR3. In nucleotides, the CDR3 is TGCGCCAGCGGAGCGGGGGGCCTCACAGATACGCAGTATTTT. This translates into CASGAGGLTDTQYF. Full variable domain (remainder filled in from reference TRBV5-1 and TRBJ2-3): KAGVTQTPRYLIKTRGQQVTLSCSPISGHRSVSWYQQTPGQGLQFLFEYFSETQRNKGNFPGRFSGRQFSNSRSEMNVSTLELGDSALYLCASGAGGLTDTQYFGPGTRLTVL.

This sequence joins TRBV28 and TRBJ1-5, with unresolved D. Germline-derived CDR1 and CDR2 are MDHEN and SYDVKM. V was trimmed by 7 bases and J by 5 bases, leaving 12 bases between them. This CDR3 comprises 13 residues. The chain's CDR3 is CASMRQVDQPQHF. CDR3 DNA sequence: TGTGCCAGCATGAGGCAGGTTGATCAGCCCCAGCATTTT.

The chain links TRBV6-5 to TRBJ1-5, with D hard to call. The CDR3 is made up of 14 amino acids. V was pared by 0 bases and J by 3 bases, with 6 bases between. CDR1 and CDR2 (germline): MNHEY, SVGAGI. The CDR3 DNA reads as TGTGCCAGCAGTTACTCAACGGACAATCAGCCCCAGCATTTT. Translating it yields CASSYSTDNQPQHF.

This chain joins TRBV19 and TRBJ1-5; no clear D gene. V dropped 5 bases and J dropped 3 bases, with 11 bases sitting between them. Germline CDR1 and CDR2: LNHDA and SQIVND (reference sequence). This CDR3 spans 14 amino acids. The CDR3 nucleotides read TGTGCCAGTAGTGGCCAGACCTCCAATCAGCCCCAGCATTTT. Encoded protein: CASSGQTSNQPQHF.

The chain combines TRBV11-1 with TRBJ2-2; D might be TRBD1 or TRBD2, each matching 6 bases. The germline V and J ends were trimmed by 2 bases and 5 bases, with 15 bases remaining between them. This CDR3 comprises 16 residues. The germline CDR1 and CDR2 sequences are SGHAT and FQDESV (reference sequence). CDR3 DNA sequence: TGTGCCAGCAGCTTAATGGGGGCAGGGAGGACCGGGGAGCTGTTTTTT. Translating it yields CASSLMGAGRTGELFF.